This is a list of T cell receptor beta chains from one sample in a study of long-term antiretroviral therapy in people with HIV. The assay was immunoSEQ multiplex PCR, and TCRdb's table has in-frame clones only and misses some. The sample lists about 18,000 clones, approximately 80% occurring once. This specimen consisted of unsorted PBMCs, obtained 0.3 years after starting antiretroviral therapy. The receptors were sampled from a woman aged 50 to 60 with HIV. Both conserved end residues are part of each CDR3. The D gene is left open where the match is weak. The size entry is marked missing in some rows and otherwise reads once, few, many or a size class.

-	TRBV29-1	few	CSVEDYPLGPQHF
-	TRBV10-3	few	CAIRRTPEGKLFF
-	TRBV4-1	-	CASSPRPLDQPQHF
-	TRBV14	-	CASSFLVNTEAFF
-	TRBV5-1	once	CASSPGDTEAFF
-	TRBV7-9	few	CASSLGSEGYNSPLHF
-	TRBV4-2	-	CASSYSPSDTQYF
-	TRBV7-2	-	CASSLLGRGDYGYTF
TRBD1	TRBV4-1	-	CASSHLLWGDRVNEKLFF
-	TRBV2	-	CASNRGKNTGELFF
-	TRBV4-2	-	CASSQNRASGNTIYF
TRBD1	TRBV18	-	CASSPRQGEAFF